What follows are 3 T cell receptor beta chains derived from one specimen sequenced in a study of memory CD4+ T cells and cytomegalovirus serostatus. Clones were sequenced by immunoSEQ multiplex PCR, and TCRdb holds only the in-frame ones, with some missing. This table holds about 52,000 clones, approximately 80% found once. Single viable CD3+CD4+CD8-CD45RO+ cells were sorted as the memory CD4+ T cells. Specimen: memory CD4+ T cells from blood. These TCRs come from an adult in good health and CMV-seropositive.

V usage is TRBV30 and J usage is TRBJ1-1; D not resolved. Trimming left V 0 bases short and J 2 bases short, with 7 bases between. The CDR3 is 13 residues long. The V gene's germline CDR1 is GTSNPN and CDR2 SVGIG (reference sequence). As DNA, the CDR3 is TGTGCCTGGAGTGTACATTCCAACACTGAAGCTTTCTTT. Protein: CAWSVHSNTEAFF.

This chain connects TRBV30 to TRBJ1-2, with D possibly TRBD1 on 5 matching bases. CDR3 length: 13 residues. V was clipped by 4 bases and J by 7 bases, with 16 bases between them. The germline V gene has CDR1 GTSNPN and CDR2 SVGIG (reference sequence). CDR3: CAWNLGGTSGYTF. The CDR3 DNA sequence: TGTGCCTGGAATTTGGGGGGGACGAGTGGCTACACCTTC.

The gene calls are TRBV4-2 and TRBJ2-1, with 13 bases matching TRBD2. The germline gives CDR1 LGHNA, CDR2 YNFKEQ. The CDR3 extends over 17 amino acids. The junction had 4 bases not matched to a gene; V was cut back by 1 base and J by 4 bases. Here the CDR3 reads CASSQGLAGGQYNEQFF. The CDR3 nucleotides read TGTGCCAGCAGCCAAGGACTAGCGGGGGGTCAGTACAATGAGCAGTTCTTC.